This T cell receptor beta chain was identified in a study of blood T cell repertoires in COVID-19. From germline, CDR1 is SGHRS and CDR2 YFSETQ. The CDR3 is 12 amino acids. Trimming left V 3 bases short and J 11 bases short, with 14 bases between. TCRdb keeps only in-frame clones here, not all; method: immunoSEQ multiplex PCR. The sample shows about 150,000 clones, around 79% of them seen only once. Input material: peripheral blood. The receptor was isolated from a man in his fifties with active or convalescent COVID-19. The rearrangement links TRBV5-1 to TRBJ1-1; no firm D call. The CDR3 region is CASSYTSEKAFF. CDR3 bases: TGCGCCAGCAGCTATACCAGCGAGAAGGCTTTCTTT.